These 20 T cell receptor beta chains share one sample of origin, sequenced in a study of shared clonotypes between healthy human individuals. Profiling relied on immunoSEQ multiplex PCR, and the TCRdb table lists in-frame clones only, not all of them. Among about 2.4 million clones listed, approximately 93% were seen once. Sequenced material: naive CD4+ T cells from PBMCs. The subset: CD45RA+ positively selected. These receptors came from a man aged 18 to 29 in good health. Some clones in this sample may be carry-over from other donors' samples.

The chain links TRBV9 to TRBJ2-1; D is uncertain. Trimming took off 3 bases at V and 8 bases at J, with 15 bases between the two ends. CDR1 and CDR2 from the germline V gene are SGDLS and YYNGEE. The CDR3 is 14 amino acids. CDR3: CASSARTPRDEQFF. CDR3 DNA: TGTGCCAGCAGCGCCAGGACCCCACGGGATGAGCAGTTCTTC. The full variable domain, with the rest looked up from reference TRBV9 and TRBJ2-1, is DSGVTQTPKHLITATGQRVTLRCSPRSGDLSVYWYQQSLDQGLQFLIQYYNGEERAKGNILERFSAQQFPDLHSELNLSSLELGDSALYFCASSARTPRDEQFFGPGTRLTVL.

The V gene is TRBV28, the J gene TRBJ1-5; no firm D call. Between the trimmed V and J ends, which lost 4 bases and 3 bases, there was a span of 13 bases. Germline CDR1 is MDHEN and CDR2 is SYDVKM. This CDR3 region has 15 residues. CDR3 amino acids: CASSSTDGYNQPQHF. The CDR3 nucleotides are TGTGCCAGCAGTTCCACTGACGGATACAATCAGCCCCAGCATTTT.

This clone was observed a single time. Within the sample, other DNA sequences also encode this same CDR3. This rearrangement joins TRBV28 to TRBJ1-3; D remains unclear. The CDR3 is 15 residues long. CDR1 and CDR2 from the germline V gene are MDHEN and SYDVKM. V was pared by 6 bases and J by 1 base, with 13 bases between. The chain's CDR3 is CASSSPGYSGNTIYF. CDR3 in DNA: TGTGCCAGCAGCTCCCCGGGATATTCTGGAAACACCATATATTTT. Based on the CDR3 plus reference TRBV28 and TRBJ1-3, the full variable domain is DVKVTQSSRYLVKRTGEKVFLECVQDMDHENMFWYRQDPGLGLRLIYFSYDVKMKEKGDIPEGYSVSREKKERFSLILESASTNQTSMYLCASSSPGYSGNTIYFGEGSWLTVV.

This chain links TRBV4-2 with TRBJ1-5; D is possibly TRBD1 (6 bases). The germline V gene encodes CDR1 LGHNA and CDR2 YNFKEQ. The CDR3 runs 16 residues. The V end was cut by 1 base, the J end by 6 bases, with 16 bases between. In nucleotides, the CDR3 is TGTGCCAGCAGCCAAGGCGGAAGGGGGGCTGTTCAGCCCCAGCATTTT. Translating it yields CASSQGGRGAVQPQHF.

The CDR3 sequence: CSVEGLSTNTEAFF. CDR3 DNA: TGCAGCGTTGAAGGGTTATCGACGAACACTGAAGCTTTCTTT. This chain links TRBV29-1 with TRBJ1-1; D not resolved. CDR1 is SQVTM and CDR2 is ANQGSEA in the germline V gene. The length of the CDR3 is 14 residues. With 1 base removed from V and 1 base from J, the gap between germline ends came to 10 bases.

The CDR3 nucleotides are TGTGCCAGCAGCCTTGGGATTAGCGGGAAGATCTCCTACGAGCAGTACTTC. Its protein product is CASSLGISGKISYEQYF. The rearrangement uses TRBV28 and TRBJ2-7; 8 bases fit TRBD2. Germline CDR1 is MDHEN and CDR2 is SYDVKM. The J segment lost 0 bases and the V segment lost 6 bases, leaving 13 bases of the junction unmatched. The CDR3 runs to 17 residues. Complete variable domain (other parts from reference TRBV28 and TRBJ2-7): DVKVTQSSRYLVKRTGEKVFLECVQDMDHENMFWYRQDPGLGLRLIYFSYDVKMKEKGDIPEGYSVSREKKERFSLILESASTNQTSMYLCASSLGISGKISYEQYFGPGTRLTVT.

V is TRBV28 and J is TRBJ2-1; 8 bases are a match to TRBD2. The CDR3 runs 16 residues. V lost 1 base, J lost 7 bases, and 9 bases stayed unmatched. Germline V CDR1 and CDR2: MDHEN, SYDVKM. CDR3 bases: TGTGCCAGCAGTTTATCGGCGGGAGGACCGGGGAATGAGCAGTTCTTC. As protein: CASSLSAGGPGNEQFF.

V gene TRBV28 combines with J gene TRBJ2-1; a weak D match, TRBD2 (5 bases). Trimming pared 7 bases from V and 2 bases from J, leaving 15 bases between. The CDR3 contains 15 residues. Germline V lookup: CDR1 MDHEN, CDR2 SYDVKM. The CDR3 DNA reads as TGTGCCAGCAACCCCGCGGGTAGGGCCTACAATGAGCAGTTCTTC. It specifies CASNPAGRAYNEQFF.

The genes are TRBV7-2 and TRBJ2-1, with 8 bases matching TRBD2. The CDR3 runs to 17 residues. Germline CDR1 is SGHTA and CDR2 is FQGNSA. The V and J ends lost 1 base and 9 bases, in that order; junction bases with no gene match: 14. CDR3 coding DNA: TGTGCCAGCAGCTTAGACGTTAGCGGGACCTCCCGGGGTGAGCAGTTCTTC. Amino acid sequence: CASSLDVSGTSRGEQFF.

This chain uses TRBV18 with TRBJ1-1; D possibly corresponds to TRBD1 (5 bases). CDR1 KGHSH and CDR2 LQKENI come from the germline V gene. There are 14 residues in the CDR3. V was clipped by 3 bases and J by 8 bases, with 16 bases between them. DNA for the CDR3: TGTGCCAGCTCACCGGGGGGAGTGGGGACCGAAGCTTTCTTT. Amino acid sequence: CASSPGGVGTEAFF.

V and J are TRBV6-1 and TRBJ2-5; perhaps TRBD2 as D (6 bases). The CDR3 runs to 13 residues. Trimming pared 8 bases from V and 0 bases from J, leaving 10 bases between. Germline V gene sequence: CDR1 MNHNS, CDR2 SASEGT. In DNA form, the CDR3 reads TGTGCCAGCGGTCGGGGGTACCAAGAGACCCAGTACTTC. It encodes CASGRGYQETQYF.

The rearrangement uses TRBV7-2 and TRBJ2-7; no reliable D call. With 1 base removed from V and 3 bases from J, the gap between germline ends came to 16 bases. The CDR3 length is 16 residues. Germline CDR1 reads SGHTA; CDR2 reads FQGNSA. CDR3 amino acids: CASSLGILGLGYEQYF. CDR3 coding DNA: TGTGCCAGCAGCTTAGGTATTCTGGGGTTAGGCTACGAGCAGTACTTC.

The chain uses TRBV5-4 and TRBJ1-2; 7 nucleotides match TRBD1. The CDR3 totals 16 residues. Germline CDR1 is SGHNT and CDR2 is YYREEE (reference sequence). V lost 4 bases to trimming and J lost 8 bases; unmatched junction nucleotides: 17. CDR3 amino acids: CASSVFNRDSEGGYTF. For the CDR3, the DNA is TGTGCCAGCAGCGTATTCAACCGGGACAGCGAAGGGGGCTACACCTTC.

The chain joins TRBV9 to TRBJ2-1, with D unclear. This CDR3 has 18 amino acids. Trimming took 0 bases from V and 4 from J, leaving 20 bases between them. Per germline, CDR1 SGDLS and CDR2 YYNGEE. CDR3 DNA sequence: TGTGCCAGCAGCGTAGCTCTTACGAACCTGCCGAATTACAATGAGCAGTTCTTC. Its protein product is CASSVALTNLPNYNEQFF.

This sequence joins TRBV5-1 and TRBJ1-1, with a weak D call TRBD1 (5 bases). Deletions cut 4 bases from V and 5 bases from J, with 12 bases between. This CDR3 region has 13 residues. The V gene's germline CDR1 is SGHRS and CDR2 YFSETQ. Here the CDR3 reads CASSAGTGTEAFF. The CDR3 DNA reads TGCGCCAGCAGCGCCGGAACAGGAACTGAAGCTTTCTTT.

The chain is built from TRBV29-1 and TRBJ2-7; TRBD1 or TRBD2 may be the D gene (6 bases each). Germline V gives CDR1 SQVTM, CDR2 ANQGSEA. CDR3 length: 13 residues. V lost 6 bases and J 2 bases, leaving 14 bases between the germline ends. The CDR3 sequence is CSVPGGGPYEQYF. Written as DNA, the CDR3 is TGCAGCGTCCCTGGAGGGGGGCCCTACGAGCAGTACTTC.

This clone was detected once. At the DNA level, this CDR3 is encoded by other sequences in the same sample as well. CDR3 sequence: CASSPGGSGIYEQYF. The DNA of the CDR3 is TGTGCCAGCTCACCCGGGGGGAGTGGGATCTACGAGCAGTACTTC. The gene calls are TRBV18 and TRBJ2-7; 7 positions agree with TRBD2. CDR1 KGHSH and CDR2 LQKENI come from the germline V gene. Losses at the gene ends were 3 bases for V and 3 bases for J; bases not matched to a gene: 8. The CDR3 covers 15 residues. Full variable domain (outside the CDR3, taken from reference TRBV18 and TRBJ2-7): NAGVMQNPRHLVRRRGQEARLRCSPMKGHSHVYWYRQLPEEGLKFMVYLQKENIIDESGMPKERFSAEFPKEGPSILRIQQVVRGDSAAYFCASSPGGSGIYEQYFGPGTRLTVT.

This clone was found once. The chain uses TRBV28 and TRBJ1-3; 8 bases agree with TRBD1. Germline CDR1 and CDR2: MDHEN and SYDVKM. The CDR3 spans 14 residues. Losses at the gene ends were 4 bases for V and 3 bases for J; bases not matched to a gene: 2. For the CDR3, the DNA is TGTGCCAGCAGTTCAGGGGGCTTTGGAAACACCATATATTTT. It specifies CASSSGGFGNTIYF.

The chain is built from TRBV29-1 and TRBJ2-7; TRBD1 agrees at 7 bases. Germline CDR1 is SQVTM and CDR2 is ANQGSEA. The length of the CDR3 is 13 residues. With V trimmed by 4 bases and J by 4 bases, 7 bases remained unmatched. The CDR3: CSVGVGRGYEQYF. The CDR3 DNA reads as TGCAGCGTTGGAGTAGGCAGGGGGTACGAGCAGTACTTC.

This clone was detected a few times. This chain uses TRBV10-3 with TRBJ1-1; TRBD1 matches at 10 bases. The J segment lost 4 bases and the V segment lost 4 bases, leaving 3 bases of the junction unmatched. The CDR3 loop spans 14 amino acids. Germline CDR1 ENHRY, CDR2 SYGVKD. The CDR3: CAISADRGPTEAFF. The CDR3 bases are TGTGCCATCAGTGCCGACAGGGGGCCCACTGAAGCTTTCTTT.